The clone carrying this T cell receptor beta chain was found once. Its target is not known. CDR3 length equals 14 residues. The V gene lost 6 bases and the J gene lost 2 bases, with 14 bases spanning the gap. CDR1 is LNHDA and CDR2 is SQIVND in the germline V gene (reference sequence). The source of the sample is a study of T cell responses to AZD1222 COVID-19 vaccine. Study-level points and caveats: The study sampled repertoires only after the peak T cell response.

Data came from immunoSEQ multiplex PCR; TCRdb stores just in-frame clones and leaves some out. The sample yields over 65,000 clones, around 80% seen once. The gene calls are TRBV19 and TRBJ2-7; D remains unclear. The input for sequencing was peripheral blood, taken on day 0 of AZD1222 vaccination. The clonotype was recovered from an adult in good health. CDR3 coding DNA: TGTGCCAGTAGCCCTATCGGGCAGGCCTACGAGCAGTACTTC. As protein: CASSPIGQAYEQYF. The whole variable domain, remainder taken from reference TRBV19 and TRBJ2-7, is DGGITQSPKYLFRKEGQNVTLSCEQNLNHDAMYWYRQDPGQGLRLIYYSQIVNDFQKGDIAEGYSVSREKKESFPLTVTSAQKNPTAFYLCASSPIGQAYEQYFGPGTRLTVT.